Detailed here is one T cell receptor (beta chain). Its antigen is unidentified. The data were taken from a study of T cells expressing NK-cell markers. This CDR3 has 16 amino acids. Looked up from germline, CDR1 is KGHDR and CDR2 is SFDVKD. TCRdb reanalyzed the 5' RACE reads, giving one entry per CDR3 protein sequence and no DNA. The specimen's table records some 150,000 distinct CDR3 sequences. Points from the study as a whole: Dominant NKG2C+ clonotypes made up roughly 1.0-7.0% of CD8+ T cells in roughly six donors.

This chain joins TRBV24-1 and TRBJ2-2; absent DNA, TCRdb's TRBD2 call cannot be checked. Source material: blood T cells: a sorted CD56 or NKG2C T cell subset, CD4+ or CD8+ T cells, or bulk PBMC T cells (not recorded which). This sequence was found in a man aged 18 to 30 in good health. This CDR3 is CATMDRREGFTGELFF.